The 22 T cell receptor beta chains below come from one sample, sequenced in a study of response to subunit inactivated influenza vaccine. MiXCR, applied by TCRdb to the RT-PCR reads, yields one record per CDR3 protein. The sample lists under 500,000 distinct CDR3 sequences, approximately 10% occurring once. Source: PBMCs from blood, taken 45 days after vaccination. These receptors came from a man in his fifties who received an inactivated influenza vaccine.

This clonotype has only a few counts. The J gene is TRBJ1-2, the V gene TRBV20-1, with 9 bases lining up with TRBD1. Germline V gene lookup returns CDR1 DFQATT and CDR2 SNEGSKA (reference sequence). Trimming removed 3 bases from V and 8 bases from J; junction bases left unmatched: 4. The CDR3 runs 12 residues. The CDR3 coding sequence is TGCAGTGCTAGTCGACAGGGGGTAGGCTACACCTTC. Its translation is CSASRQGVGYTF.

This clonotype was observed a handful of times. The rearrangement joins TRBV7-8 to TRBJ2-3; D uncertain. Germline CDR1 and CDR2: SGHVS and FQNEAQ. Trimming removed 5 bases at V and 5 bases at J, with 14 bases between. This CDR3 is 14 amino acids long. Here the CDR3 reads CASSRVVYIDTQYF. The CDR3 DNA is TGTGCCAGCAGCAGAGTAGTTTACATAGATACGCAGTATTTT.

This clonotype was detected ten times or more. The V gene is TRBV12-3 or TRBV12-4, the J gene TRBJ2-4; a possible D gene is TRBD2 (6 bases). The CDR3 runs 15 residues. The V end was cut by 4 bases, the J end by 1 base, with 11 bases between. The CDR3 is CASSSRELAKNIQYF. The CDR3 DNA reads TGTGCCAGCAGTTCACGGGAGCTCGCCAAAAACATTCAGTACTTC.

This clonotype was counted a few times. This chain connects TRBV4-2 to TRBJ2-1, with 12 bases that match TRBD2. CDR3 length: 17 amino acids. V was clipped by 0 bases and J by 9 bases; unmatched bases: 9. The germline V gene encodes CDR1 LGHNA and CDR2 YNFKEQ. CDR3 in DNA: TGTGCCAGCAGCCAAGAATCGGGTGCTAGCGGGGGGGGTGAGCAGTTCTTC. Translating gives CASSQESGASGGGEQFF.

This clonotype was counted between two and nine times. The V call is TRBV27, the J call TRBJ2-7; 9 bases are a match to TRBD2. V lost 8 bases and J lost 4; bases outside the gene matches: 9. There are 14 residues in the CDR3. Germline loops: CDR1 MNHEY, CDR2 SMNVEV (reference sequence). The CDR3 loop is CASSEVAGAYEQYF. The CDR3 bases are TGTGCCAGCTCCGAGGTAGCGGGAGCTTACGAGCAGTACTTC.

The chain joins TRBV18 to TRBJ2-7; D is tentatively TRBD1 or TRBD2 (5 bases each). Germline CDR1 KGHSH, CDR2 LQKENI. The CDR3 consists of 16 residues. V was trimmed by 3 bases and J by 2 bases, leaving 17 bases between them. CDR3 nucleotides: TGTGCCAGCTCACCCCGCCCAGGGACGGACCCCTACGAGCAGTACTTC. It specifies CASSPRPGTDPYEQYF.

The sample holds a few counts of this clonotype. The CDR3 coding sequence is TGCGCCAGCAGCCGCGGCGTGAGGTCCAGTAACCAAGAGACCCAGTACTTC. It yields the protein CASSRGVRSSNQETQYF. This chain links TRBV5-1 with TRBJ2-5, with D hard to call. Germline V gene lookup returns CDR1 SGHRS and CDR2 YFSETQ. The CDR3 is made up of 17 amino acids. Trimming stripped 4 bases from V and 0 bases from J, with 19 bases between.

CDR3 nucleotides: TGTGCCAGCAGACCCAGGGGGGTTGGCTACACCTTC. Protein: CASRPRGVGYTF. V gene TRBV6-5 combines with J gene TRBJ1-2; 7 bases agree with TRBD1. This CDR3 is 12 amino acids long. J was trimmed by 7 bases and V by 6 bases; bases with no gene match: 5. Germline V CDR1 and CDR2: MNHEY, SVGAGI.

Many counts were recorded for this clonotype. The J gene is TRBJ2-3, the V gene TRBV27, with TRBD2 matching over 9 bases. With 4 bases clipped from V and 4 bases from J, the junction kept 12 bases outside the gene matches. The germline gives CDR1 MNHEY, CDR2 SMNVEV (reference sequence). The CDR3 is 17 amino acids. The CDR3 spells CASSYGSGGVMADTQYF. In DNA, the CDR3 is TGTGCCAGCAGTTATGGTAGCGGGGGTGTCATGGCAGATACGCAGTATTTT.

The table lists this clonotype with a few counts. The chain employs TRBV12-3 or TRBV12-4 and TRBJ2-3, with 12 nucleotides matching TRBD2. The J segment lost 2 bases and the V segment lost 2 bases, leaving 8 bases of the junction unmatched. The CDR3 sequence is 18 residues long. CDR3 loop: CASSLSGLAGGPTDTQYF. CDR3 nucleotides: TGTGCCAGCAGTTTATCAGGTCTAGCGGGAGGGCCCACAGATACGCAGTATTTT.

The V and J genes are TRBV27 and TRBJ2-2; tentative D call: TRBD1 (6 bases). Germline V gene data show CDR1 as MNHEY and CDR2 as SMNVEV (reference sequence). V was trimmed by 5 bases and J by 0 bases, leaving 19 bases between them. The CDR3 covers 18 residues. The chain's CDR3 is CASSPLPRGPTNTGELFF. In DNA form, the CDR3 reads TGTGCCAGCAGTCCCCTTCCCAGGGGCCCTACGAACACCGGGGAGCTGTTTTTT.

This chain joins TRBV11-1 and TRBJ1-1, with D perhaps matching TRBD1 (6 bases). Germline V CDR1 and CDR2: SGHAT, FQDESV (reference sequence). Trimming pared 4 bases from V and 0 bases from J, leaving 24 bases between. The CDR3 is 19 amino acids. This CDR3 is CASSSPPYVGAAMNTEAFF. CDR3 coding DNA: TGTGCCAGCAGCTCTCCCCCCTATGTGGGGGCGGCCATGAACACTGAAGCTTTCTTT. The complete variable domain, with remaining parts taken from reference TRBV11-1 and TRBJ1-1, reads EAEVAQSPRYKITEKSQAVAFWCDPISGHATLYWYRQILGQGPELLVQFQDESVVDDSQLPKDRFSAERLKGVDSTLKIQPAELGDSAMYLCASSSPPYVGAAMNTEAFFGQGTRLTVV.

This clonotype has only a few counts. V gene TRBV5-1 combines with J gene TRBJ2-1; D gene ambiguous. The CDR3 totals 16 residues. V was cut by 0 bases and J by 0 bases, with 10 bases left in between. CDR1 is SGHRS, CDR2 YFSETQ, per germline. The CDR3 bases are TGCGCCAGCAGCTTGGCCAGCTTTAGCTCCTACAATGAGCAGTTCTTC. This sequence encodes CASSLASFSSYNEQFF.

This clonotype was found a few times. The J gene is TRBJ1-4, the V gene TRBV5-5, with a tentative D call TRBD1 (6 bases). V lost 3 bases to trimming and J lost 0 bases, with 15 bases between them. This CDR3 spans 17 amino acids. CDR1 is SGHKS and CDR2 is YYEKEE in the germline V gene (reference sequence). This CDR3 is CASSWTRTVTTNEKLFF. The CDR3 DNA reads as TGTGCCAGCAGCTGGACTAGGACAGTTACAACTAATGAAAAACTGTTTTTT.

CDR3 region: CASSVGQMEQANEKLFF. CDR3 in DNA: TGTGCCAGCAGCGTGGGACAGATGGAGCAGGCTAATGAAAAACTGTTTTTT. This rearrangement joins TRBV5-8 to TRBJ1-4; TRBD1 matches at 7 bases. The CDR3 contains 17 residues. Per germline, CDR1 SGHTS and CDR2 YDEGEE. V was pared by 4 bases and J by 3 bases, with 12 bases of the junction left unmatched. Using reference TRBV5-8 and TRBJ1-4 for the parts outside the CDR3, the full variable domain is EAGVTQSPTHLIKTRGQQATLRCSPISGHTSVYWYQQALGLGLQFLLWYDEGEERNRGNFPPRFSGRQFPNYSSELNVNALELEDSALYLCASSVGQMEQANEKLFFGSGTQLSVL.

The rearrangement links TRBV4-3 to TRBJ2-7, with no clear D. This CDR3 has 14 residues. Germline V lookup: CDR1 LGHNA, CDR2 YSLEER. Deletions cut 0 bases from V and 0 bases from J, with 6 bases between. The CDR3 loop is CASSQETHSYEQYF. CDR3 sequence (DNA): TGCGCCAGCAGCCAAGAGACACACTCCTACGAGCAGTACTTC.

The V gene is TRBV10-2, the J gene TRBJ2-3, with D unresolved. Deletions cut 4 bases from V and 3 bases from J, with 11 bases between. This CDR3 contains 14 residues. From germline, CDR1 is WSHSY and CDR2 SAAADI. The CDR3 DNA sequence: TGCGCCAGCAGTGGCGATAGACTTACAGATACGCAGTATTTT. Its translation: CASSGDRLTDTQYF.

This clonotype was recorded many times. V is TRBV7-9 and J is TRBJ2-1; TRBD2 is a possible D gene (7 bases). CDR1 is SEHNR and CDR2 is FQNEAQ in the germline V gene (reference sequence). V lost 1 base to trimming and J lost 3 bases, with 13 bases between them. There are 16 residues in the CDR3. CDR3 in DNA: TGTGCCAGCAGCTTAGAAGGGGGGGCCGTCTACAATGAGCAGTTCTTC. Its translation is CASSLEGGAVYNEQFF.

The rearrangement joins TRBV7-2 to TRBJ1-6; tentative D call: TRBD1 (5 bases). Trimming cost V 1 base and J 5 bases, with 9 bases left between them. The CDR3 is 15 amino acids. Germline CDR1 SGHTA, CDR2 FQGNSA. The CDR3 protein is CASSLDGANNSPLHF. DNA of the CDR3: TGTGCCAGCAGCTTAGACGGGGCCAATAATTCACCCCTCCACTTT. The whole variable domain, filled in from reference TRBV7-2 and TRBJ1-6, reads GAGVSQSPSNKVTEKGKDVELRCDPISGHTALYWYRQSLGQGLEFLIYFQGNSAPDKSGLPSDRFSAERTGGSVSTLTIQRTQQEDSAVYLCASSLDGANNSPLHFGNGTRLTVT.

The gene calls are TRBV19 and TRBJ1-2, with unresolved D. The V end lost 6 bases, the J end lost 4 bases, and 15 bases lay between the germline ends. The CDR3 runs to 14 residues. Germline V gene sequence: CDR1 LNHDA, CDR2 SQIVND (reference sequence). CDR3 in amino acids: CASRRRELGYGYTF. In DNA, the CDR3 is TGTGCCAGTAGGAGAAGGGAATTAGGCTATGGCTACACCTTC.

This clonotype was detected only a few times. The rearrangement links TRBV20-1 to TRBJ1-1; D is undetermined. The CDR3 spans 14 residues. The V gene lost 3 bases and the J gene lost 0 bases, with 11 bases spanning the gap. Per germline, CDR1 DFQATT and CDR2 SNEGSKA (reference sequence). CDR3 coding DNA: TGCAGTGCTAGGCCGGTCGACATGAACACTGAAGCTTTCTTT. As protein: CSARPVDMNTEAFF.

This clonotype turned up a few times. The chain recombines TRBV12-3 or TRBV12-4 with TRBJ2-6, with D uncertain. This CDR3 region has 17 residues. The V end lost 6 bases, the J end lost 0 bases, and 15 bases lay between the germline ends. The CDR3, as DNA: TGTGCCAGCAGCCCGGAACGTTTCACCTCTGGGGCCAACGTCCTGACTTTC. Protein sequence: CASSPERFTSGANVLTF.